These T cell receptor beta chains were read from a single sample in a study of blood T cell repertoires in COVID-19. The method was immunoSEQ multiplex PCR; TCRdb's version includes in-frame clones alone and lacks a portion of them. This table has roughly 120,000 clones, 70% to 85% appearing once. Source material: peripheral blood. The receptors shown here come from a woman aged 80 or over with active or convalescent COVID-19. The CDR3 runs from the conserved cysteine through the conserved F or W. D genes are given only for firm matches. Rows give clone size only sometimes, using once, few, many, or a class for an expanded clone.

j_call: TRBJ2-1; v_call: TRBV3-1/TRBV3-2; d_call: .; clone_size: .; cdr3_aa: CASSQGRGTYNEQFF; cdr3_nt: TGTGCCAGCAGCCAGGGGCGGGGAACCTACAATGAGCAGTTCTTC
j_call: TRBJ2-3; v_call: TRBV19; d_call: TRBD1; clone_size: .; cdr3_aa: CASSVGTGASTDTQYF; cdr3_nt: TGTGCCAGTAGTGTCGGGACAGGCGCTAGCACAGATACGCAGTATTTT
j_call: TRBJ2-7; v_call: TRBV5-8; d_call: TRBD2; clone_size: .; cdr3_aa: CASSAKGLAGVHEQYF; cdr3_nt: TGTGCCAGCAGCGCCAAGGGACTAGCGGGAGTCCACGAGCAGTACTTC
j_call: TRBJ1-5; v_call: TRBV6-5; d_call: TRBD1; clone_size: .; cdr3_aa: CASTRQGYSYQPQHF; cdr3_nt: TGTGCCAGCACGAGACAGGGTTACAGTTATCAGCCCCAGCATTTT
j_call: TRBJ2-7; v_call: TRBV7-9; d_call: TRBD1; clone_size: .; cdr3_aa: CASSLLIPGQVSYEQYF; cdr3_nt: TGTGCCAGCAGCCTGCTAATCCCGGGACAGGTATCCTACGAGCAGTACTTC
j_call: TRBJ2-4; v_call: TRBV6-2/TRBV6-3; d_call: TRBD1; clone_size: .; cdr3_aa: CASSYSGTGMNIQYF; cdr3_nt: TGTGCCAGCAGTTACTCAGGGACAGGGATGAACATTCAGTACTTC
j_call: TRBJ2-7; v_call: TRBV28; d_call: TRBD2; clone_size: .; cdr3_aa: CASIPSGLTPNEQYF; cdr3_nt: TGTGCCAGCATCCCCTCGGGACTAACCCCGAACGAGCAGTACTTC
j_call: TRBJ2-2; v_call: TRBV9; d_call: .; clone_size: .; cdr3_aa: CASSSYTGELFF; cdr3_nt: TGTGCCAGCAGCTCATACACCGGGGAGCTGTTTTTT
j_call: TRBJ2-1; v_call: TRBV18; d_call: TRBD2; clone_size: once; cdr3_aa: CASSRTSGTYNEQFF; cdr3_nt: TGTGCCAGCTCAAGGACTAGCGGAACCTACAATGAGCAGTTCTTC
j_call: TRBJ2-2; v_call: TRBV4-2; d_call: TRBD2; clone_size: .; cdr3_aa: CASSQDLLASGELFF; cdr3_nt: TGTGCCAGCAGCCAAGATCTACTAGCGTCCGGGGAGCTGTTTTTT
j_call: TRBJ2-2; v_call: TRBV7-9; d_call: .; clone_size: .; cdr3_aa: CASSPPILGWGELFF; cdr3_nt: TGTGCCAGCAGCCCACCTATCCTCGGGTGGGGGGAGCTGTTTTTT
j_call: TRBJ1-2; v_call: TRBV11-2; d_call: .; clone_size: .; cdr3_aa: CASSPGTLNGYTF; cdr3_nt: TGTGCCAGCAGCCCGGGGACATTGAACGGCTACACCTTC
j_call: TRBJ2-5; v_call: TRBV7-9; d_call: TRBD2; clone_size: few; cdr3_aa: CASSSPGLAGDLGETQYF; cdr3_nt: TGTGCCAGCAGCTCCCCGGGACTAGCGGGTGACTTAGGAGAGACCCAGTACTTC
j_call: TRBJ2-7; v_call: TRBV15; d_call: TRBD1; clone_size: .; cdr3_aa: CATSRPPWTGNFEQYF; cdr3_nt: TGTGCCACCAGCAGACCCCCGTGGACAGGGAACTTCGAGCAGTACTTC
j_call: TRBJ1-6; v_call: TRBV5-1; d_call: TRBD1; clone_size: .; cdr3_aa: CASSPEPQGVNSPLHF; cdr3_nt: TGCGCCAGCAGCCCGGAACCACAGGGGGTCAATTCACCCCTCCACTTT
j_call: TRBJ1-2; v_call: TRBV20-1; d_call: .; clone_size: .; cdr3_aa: CSARASYGYTF; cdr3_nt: TGCAGTGCTAGAGCCAGCTATGGCTACACCTTC
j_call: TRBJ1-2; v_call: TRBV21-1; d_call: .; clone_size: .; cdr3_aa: CASSKEDSCYGYTF; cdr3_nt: TGTGCCAGCAGCAAGGAGGACAGTTGCTATGGCTACACCTTC
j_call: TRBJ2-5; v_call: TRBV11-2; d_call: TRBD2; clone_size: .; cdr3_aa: CASSFQSSGRGETQYF; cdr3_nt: TGTGCCAGCAGCTTCCAGAGTAGCGGGAGGGGAGAGACCCAGTACTTC
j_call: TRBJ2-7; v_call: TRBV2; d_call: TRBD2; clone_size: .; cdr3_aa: CATLATILGLADSYEQYF; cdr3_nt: TGTGCCACTCTGGCGACTATTCTCGGACTAGCGGATTCCTACGAGCAGTACTTC
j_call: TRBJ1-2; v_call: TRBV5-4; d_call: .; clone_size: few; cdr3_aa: CASSLVSGTITNYGYTF; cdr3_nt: TGTGCCAGCAGCTTGGTCTCGGGGACAATAACTAACTATGGCTACACCTTC
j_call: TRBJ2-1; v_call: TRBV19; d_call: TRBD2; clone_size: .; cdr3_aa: CASSRIGRTYNEQFF; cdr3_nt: TGTGCCAGTAGTCGAATCGGGAGGACCTACAATGAGCAGTTCTTC
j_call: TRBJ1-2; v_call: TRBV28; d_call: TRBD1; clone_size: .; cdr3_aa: CASRTGVANYGYTF; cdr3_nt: TGTGCCAGCCGAACAGGGGTGGCTAACTATGGCTACACCTTC
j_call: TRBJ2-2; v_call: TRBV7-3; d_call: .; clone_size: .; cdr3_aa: CASSPRGATGELFF; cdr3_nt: TGTGCCAGCAGCCCCAGGGGGGCCACCGGGGAGCTGTTTTTT
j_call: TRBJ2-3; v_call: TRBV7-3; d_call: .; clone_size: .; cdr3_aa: CASSSTSLGTDTQYF; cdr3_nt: TGTGCCAGCAGCTCAACTAGCCTAGGCACAGATACGCAGTATTTT
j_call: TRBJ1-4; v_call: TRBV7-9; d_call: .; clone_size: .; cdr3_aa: CASSLAEAGEKLFF; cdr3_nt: TGTGCCAGCAGCTTAGCGGAGGCCGGAGAAAAACTGTTTTTT
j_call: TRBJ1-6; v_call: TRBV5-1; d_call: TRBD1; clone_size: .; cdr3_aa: CASSTGTVGSPLHF; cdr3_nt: TGCGCCAGCAGCACCGGGACAGTCGGTTCACCCCTCCACTTT
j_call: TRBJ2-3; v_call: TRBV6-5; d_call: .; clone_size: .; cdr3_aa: CASRDWAYTDTQYF; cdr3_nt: TGTGCCAGCAGGGACTGGGCCTACACAGATACGCAGTATTTT
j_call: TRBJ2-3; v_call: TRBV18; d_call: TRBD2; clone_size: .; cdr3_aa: CAIPGTTSTDTQYF; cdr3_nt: TGTGCCATTCCCGGGACTACTAGCACAGATACGCAGTATTTT
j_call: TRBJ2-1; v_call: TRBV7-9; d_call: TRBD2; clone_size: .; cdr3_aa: CASSLGLADHNEQFF; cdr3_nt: TGTGCCAGCAGCTTAGGACTAGCGGACCACAATGAGCAGTTCTTC
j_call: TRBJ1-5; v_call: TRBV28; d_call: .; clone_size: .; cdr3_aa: CASSLSQPQHF; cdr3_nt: TGTGCCAGCAGTTTAAGCCAGCCCCAGCATTTT
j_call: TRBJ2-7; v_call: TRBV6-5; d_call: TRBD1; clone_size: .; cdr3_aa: CASSSEHRGTYEQYF; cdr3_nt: TGTGCCAGCAGTTCCGAACACAGGGGAACCTACGAGCAGTACTTC
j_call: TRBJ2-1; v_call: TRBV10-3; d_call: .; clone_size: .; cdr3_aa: CAIRDSSYNEQFF; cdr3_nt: TGTGCCATCAGGGACAGCTCCTACAATGAGCAGTTCTTC
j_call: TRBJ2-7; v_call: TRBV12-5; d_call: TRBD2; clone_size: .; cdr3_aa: CASGAGLAGGEQYF; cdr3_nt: TGTGCTAGTGGGGCAGGACTAGCGGGAGGCGAGCAGTACTTC
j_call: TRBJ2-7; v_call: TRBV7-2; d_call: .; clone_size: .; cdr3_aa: CASSSNIISYEQYF; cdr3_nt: TGTGCCAGCAGCTCCAACATTATCTCCTACGAGCAGTACTTC
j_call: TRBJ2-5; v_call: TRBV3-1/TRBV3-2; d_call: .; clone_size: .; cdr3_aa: CASSQTGPGLQTQYF; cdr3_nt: TGTGCCAGCAGCCAAACAGGGCCAGGGCTGCAGACCCAGTACTTC
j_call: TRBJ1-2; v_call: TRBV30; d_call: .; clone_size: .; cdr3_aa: CAWSVTGGYGYTF; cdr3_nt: TGTGCCTGGAGTGTTACGGGGGGGTATGGCTACACCTTC
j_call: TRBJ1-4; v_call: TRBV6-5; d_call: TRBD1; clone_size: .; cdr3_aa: CASSPGGREKLFF; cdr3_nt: TGTGCCAGCAGCCCAGGGGGGCGAGAAAAACTGTTTTTT